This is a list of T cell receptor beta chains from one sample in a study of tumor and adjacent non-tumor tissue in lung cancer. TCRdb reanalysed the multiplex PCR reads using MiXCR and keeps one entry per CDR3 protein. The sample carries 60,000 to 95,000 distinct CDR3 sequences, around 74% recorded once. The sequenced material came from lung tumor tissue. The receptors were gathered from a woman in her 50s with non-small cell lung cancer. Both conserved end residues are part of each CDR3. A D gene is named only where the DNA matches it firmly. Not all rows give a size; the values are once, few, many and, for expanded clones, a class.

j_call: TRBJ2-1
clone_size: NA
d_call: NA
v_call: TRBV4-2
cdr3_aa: CASSQDFGTTLFNKQFF
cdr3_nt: TGTGCCAGCAGCCAAGATTTTGGGACCACCCTTTTCAATAAGCAGTTCTTC

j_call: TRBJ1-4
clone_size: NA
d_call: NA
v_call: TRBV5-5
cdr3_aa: CASSFLGHLEKLFF
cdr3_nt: TGTGCCAGCAGCTTCTTAGGACATTTGGAAAAACTGTTTTTT

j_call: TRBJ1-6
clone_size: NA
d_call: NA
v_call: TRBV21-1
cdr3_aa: CASPLIRSSYNSSVQSSYNSPLHF
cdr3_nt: TGTGCCAGCCCTTTAATCCGGAGCTCCTATAATTCGTCCGTCCAGAGCTCCTATAATTCACCCCTCCACTTT

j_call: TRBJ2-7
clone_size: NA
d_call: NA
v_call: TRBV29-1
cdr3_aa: CSVEGDKGNKQYF
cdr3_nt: TGCAGCGTTGAGGGTGACAAGGGTAACAAGCAGTACTTC

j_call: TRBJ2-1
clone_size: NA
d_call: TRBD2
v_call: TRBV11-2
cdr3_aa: CTEGEGGPCEQFF
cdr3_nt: TGTACAGAAGGGGAGGGAGGGCCGTGCGAGCAGTTCTTC

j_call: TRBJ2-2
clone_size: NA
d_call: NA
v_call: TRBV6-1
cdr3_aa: CTSPGGLDNTGELFF
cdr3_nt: TGTACCAGTCCTGGGGGACTGGATAACACCGGGGAGCTGTTTTTT

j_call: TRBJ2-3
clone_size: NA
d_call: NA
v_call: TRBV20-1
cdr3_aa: CSGMGSTQYF
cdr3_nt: TGCAGTGGCATGGGCAGTACGCAGTATTTT

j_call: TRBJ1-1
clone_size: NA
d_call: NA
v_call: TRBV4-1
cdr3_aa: CANSLRQALEDTEAFF
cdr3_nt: TGCGCCAACAGCCTGCGACAGGCATTGGAGGACACTGAAGCTTTCTTT

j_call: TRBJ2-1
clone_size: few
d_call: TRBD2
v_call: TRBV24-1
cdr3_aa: CATSDFGTSGGSYNHEQFF
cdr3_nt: TGTGCCACCAGTGATTTCGGGACTAGCGGGGGCAGCTACAATCATGAGCAGTTCTTC

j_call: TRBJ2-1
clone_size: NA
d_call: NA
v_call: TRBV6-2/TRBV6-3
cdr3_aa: CASRYSPSDNEQFF
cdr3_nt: TGTGCCAGCAGGTACTCGCCTAGTGACAATGAACAGTTCTTC

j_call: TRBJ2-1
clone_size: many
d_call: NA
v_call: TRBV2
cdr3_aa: CASSVGSYNEQFF
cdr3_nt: TGTGCCAGCAGTGTGGGCTCCTACAATGAGCAGTTCTTC

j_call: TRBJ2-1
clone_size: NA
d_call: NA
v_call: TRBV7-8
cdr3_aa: CTSSGPVYNEQFF
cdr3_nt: TGTACCAGCAGTGGGCCGGTCTACAATGAGCAGTTCTTC

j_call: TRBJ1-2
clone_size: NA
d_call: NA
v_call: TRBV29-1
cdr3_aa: CSVEGEGYGCTF
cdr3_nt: TGCAGCGTTGAGGGGGAGGGGTATGGATGCACCTTC

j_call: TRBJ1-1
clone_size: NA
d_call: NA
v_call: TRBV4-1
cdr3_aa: CASSQVWNCEAFF
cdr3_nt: TGCGCCAGCAGCCAAGTTTGGAACTGTGAAGCTTTTTTT

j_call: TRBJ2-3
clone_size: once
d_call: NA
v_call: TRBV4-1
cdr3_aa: CTSSLVIGTDTQYF
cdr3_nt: TGCACCAGCAGCCTCGTGATAGGGACCGATACGCAATATTTT

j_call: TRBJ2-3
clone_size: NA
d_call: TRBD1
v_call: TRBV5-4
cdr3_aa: CASNSRTGGGDTQYF
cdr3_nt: TGTGCCAGCAACTCCAGGACAGGAGGTGGAGATACGCAGTATTTT

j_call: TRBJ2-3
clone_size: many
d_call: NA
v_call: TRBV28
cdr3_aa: CASSLSPTSDTQYF
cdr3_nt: TGTGCCAGCAGTTTATCCCCTACATCAGATACGCAGTATTTT

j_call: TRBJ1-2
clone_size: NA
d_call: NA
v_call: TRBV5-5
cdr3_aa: CANSRDGRASDYTF
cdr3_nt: TGTGCCAACAGCCGAGACGGACGGGCTTCGGACTACACCTTC

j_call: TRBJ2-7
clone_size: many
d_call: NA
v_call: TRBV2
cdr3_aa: CASSEWGYEQYF
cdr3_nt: TGTGCCAGCAGTGAGTGGGGGTACGAGCAGTACTTC

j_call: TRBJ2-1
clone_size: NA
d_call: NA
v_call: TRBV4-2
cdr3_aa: CASSRLSGQGISSYNEQFF
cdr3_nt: TGTGCCAGCAGCCGACTTAGCGGTCAAGGTATTTCGTCCTACAATGAGCAGTTCTTC

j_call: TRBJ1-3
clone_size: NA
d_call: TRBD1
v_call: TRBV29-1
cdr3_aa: CSIGQEERNTIYF
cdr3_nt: TGTAGCATCGGACAGGAGGAAAGAAACACCATATATTTT

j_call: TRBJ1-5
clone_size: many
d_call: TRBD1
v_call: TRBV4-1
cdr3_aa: CASSQGSTGGGGQPQHF
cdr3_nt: TGCGCCAGCAGCCAAGGGTCGACAGGGGGCGGGGGACAGCCCCAGCATTTT

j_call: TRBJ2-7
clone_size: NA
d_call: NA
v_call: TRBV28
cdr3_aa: CASSLRYEHYF
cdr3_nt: TGTGCCAGCAGTCTCCGCTACGAGCACTACTTC

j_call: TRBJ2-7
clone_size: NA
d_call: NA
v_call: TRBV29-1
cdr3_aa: CRVEHGSHEQYF
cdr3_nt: TGCAGAGTTGAGCATGGGAGCCACGAGCAGTACTTC